These 9 T cell receptor beta chains were sequenced from one sample in a study of blood T cell repertoires in COVID-19. Only in-frame clones appear in the TCRdb table, and some are missing; sequencing was by immunoSEQ multiplex PCR. The sample has about 90,000 clones, approximately 88% seen once. The sequenced material came from peripheral blood. The receptors derive from a woman between 65 and 79 years old with acute or convalescent COVID-19.

The CDR3 DNA follows: TGTGCCAGTAGATCAACAGGGGGTCGAGAGACCCAGTACTTC. It codes for CASRSTGGRETQYF. The V and J genes are TRBV19 and TRBJ2-5, with TRBD1 matching 8 bases. The CDR3 runs to 14 residues. Germline assignment: CDR1 LNHDA and CDR2 SQIVND (reference sequence). V lost 6 bases, J lost 4 bases, and 7 bases stayed unmatched.

This clone has only one observation. This chain uses TRBV3-1 (or the pseudogene TRBV3-2) with TRBJ2-7; D is unresolved. CDR1 is LGHDT and CDR2 is YNNKEL in the germline V gene (reference sequence). V lost 4 bases, J lost 2 bases, and 6 bases lay in between. The CDR3 covers 12 residues. In DNA form, the CDR3 reads TGTGCCAGCAGCCGCGAGGCCTACGAGCAGTACTTC. It is translated as CASSREAYEQYF.

This chain uses TRBV5-1 with TRBJ2-5, with 7 bases aligning to TRBD2. This CDR3 contains 17 residues. After removal of 3 bases from V and 4 bases from J, the junction contained 15 bases not matched to a gene. Germline CDR1 is SGHRS and CDR2 is YFSETQ. The CDR3 coding sequence is TGCGCCAGCAGCTCCACCCCCTCGGGAGCGGGGCTAGAGACCCAGTACTTC. The encoded protein is CASSSTPSGAGLETQYF.

The V gene is TRBV6-5, the J gene TRBJ2-5; D possibly corresponds to TRBD1 (6 bases). There are 13 residues in the CDR3. V was clipped by 8 bases and J by 3 bases, with 13 bases between them. The V gene's germline CDR1 is MNHEY and CDR2 SVGAGI. The CDR3 protein is CASRRQGKETQYF. The CDR3 DNA reads as TGTGCCAGCCGAAGGCAGGGGAAAGAGACCCAGTACTTC.

This clone qualifies as medium-sized. This chain's CDR3 is CASSEPTSYEQYF. CDR3 DNA: TGTGCCAGCAGTGAGCCAACCTCCTACGAGCAGTACTTC. This chain connects TRBV27 to TRBJ2-7; D unclear. Germline-derived CDR1 and CDR2 are MNHEY and SMNVEV (reference sequence). V lost 5 bases to trimming and J lost 0 bases, with 8 bases between them. This CDR3 spans 13 amino acids.

This rearrangement joins TRBV6-1 to TRBJ1-6, with TRBD1 identical over 9 bases. The CDR3 covers 15 residues. Per germline, CDR1 MNHNS and CDR2 SASEGT. Germline trimming cut 1 base from V and 9 bases from J; bases unmatched to any gene: 4. The DNA of the CDR3 is TGTGCCAGCAGTGAAGTAGGGACAGGGCTTTCACCCCTCCACTTT. This encodes CASSEVGTGLSPLHF.

The V gene is TRBV18, the J gene TRBJ1-1; 7 positions match TRBD1. The germline gives CDR1 KGHSH, CDR2 LQKENI. V lost 3 bases, J lost 4 bases, and 11 bases stayed unmatched. The CDR3 has 16 residues. The CDR3 DNA is TGTGCCAGCTCACCGTCGAACCCGGGGACAGCCACTGAAGCTTTCTTT. Its protein product is CASSPSNPGTATEAFF.

The gene calls are TRBV28 and TRBJ2-7; unclear D gene. Trimming removed 8 bases at V and 4 bases at J, with 15 bases between. The length of the CDR3 is 13 residues. Germline assignment: CDR1 MDHEN and CDR2 SYDVKM. CDR3 in DNA: TGTGCCAGCGGTACACAGTTCGGTTACGAGCAGTACGTC. Translating it yields CASGTQFGYEQYV.

The V gene is TRBV6-5, the J gene TRBJ2-5; 10 nucleotides line up with TRBD2. The CDR3 covers 13 residues. Germline trimming cut 5 bases from V and 4 bases from J; bases unmatched to any gene: 1. Germline V lookup: CDR1 MNHEY, CDR2 SVGAGI. CDR3 DNA sequence: TGTGCCAGCAGTATAGCGGGAGGAGAGACCCAGTACTTC. Protein product: CASSIAGGETQYF.